Included here is one TCR beta chain sequence, with context. Germline V lookup: CDR1 MNHNY, CDR2 SVGAGI (reference sequence). Trimming pared 7 bases from V and 0 bases from J, leaving 13 bases between. This CDR3 region has 15 residues. The data were obtained in a study of shared clonotypes between healthy human individuals. TCRdb's table, derived via immunoSEQ multiplex PCR, lists solely in-frame clones and lacks some. Altogether 1,400,000 or so clones are present, 98% being singletons, with the ten largest covering about 0.35%. The clonotype was recovered from a man in his thirties or forties in good health. The chain carries TRBV6-6 and TRBJ1-5; D might be TRBD1 (6 bases). The sequenced sample consisted of naive CD4+ T cells sorted from blood. This sample's subset: CD45RA+ positively selected. CDR3 sequence (DNA): TGTGCCAGCAACCTGCGGGGGCATAGCAATCAGCCCCAGCATTTT. Its protein product is CASNLRGHSNQPQHF.